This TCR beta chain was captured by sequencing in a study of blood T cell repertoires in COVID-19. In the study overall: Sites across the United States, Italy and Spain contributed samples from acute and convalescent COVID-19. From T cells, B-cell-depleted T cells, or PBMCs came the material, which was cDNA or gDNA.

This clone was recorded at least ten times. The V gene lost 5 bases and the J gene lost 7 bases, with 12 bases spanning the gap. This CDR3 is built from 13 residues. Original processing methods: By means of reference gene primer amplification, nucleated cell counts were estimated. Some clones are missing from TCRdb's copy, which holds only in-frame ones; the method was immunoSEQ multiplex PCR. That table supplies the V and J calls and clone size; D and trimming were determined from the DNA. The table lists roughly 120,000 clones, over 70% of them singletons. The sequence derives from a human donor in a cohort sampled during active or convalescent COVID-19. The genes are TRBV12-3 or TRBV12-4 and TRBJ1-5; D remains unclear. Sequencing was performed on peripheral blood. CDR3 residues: CASSRLRPQPQHF. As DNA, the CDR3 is TGTGCCAGCAGTCGACTGAGGCCCCAGCCCCAGCATTTT.